Following are 31 T cell receptor beta chains from one sample sequenced in a study of a mutant IDH1 vaccine in newly diagnosed glioma. The data were produced by immunoSEQ multiplex PCR, yet TCRdb's version contains in-frame clones alone and is incomplete. In the table there are roughly 62,000 clones, approximately 89% of which are singletons. This sample's time point: week 11, during vaccination. A 20-mer mutant IDH1 peptide at 300 ug was injected subcutaneously with topical imiquimod. Which antigens these TCRs recognize remains unknown. The sample consisted of PBMCs, taken from a glioma patient whose treatment included an IDH1 peptide vaccine. The receptors shown here come from a man in his forties or fifties with glioma.

This clone has just a few counts. The chain couples TRBV4-2 to TRBJ2-1; 7 bases map to TRBD2. Germline values: CDR1 LGHNA, CDR2 YNFKEQ. The CDR3 runs to 16 residues. Trimming removed 1 base from V and 5 bases from J; junction bases left unmatched: 8. The CDR3 spells CASSQGPGRTHNEQFF. CDR3 coding DNA: TGTGCCAGCAGCCAAGGTCCCGGGAGGACACACAATGAGCAGTTCTTC.

The chain recombines TRBV5-4 with TRBJ2-3, with TRBD1 identical over 7 bases. Germline assignment: CDR1 SGHNT and CDR2 YYREEE (reference sequence). J gave up 5 bases and V 2 bases, and 2 bases lay outside the gene matches. The CDR3 has 13 residues. For the CDR3, the DNA is TGTGCCAGCAGCTTAACAGGGGAAGATACGCAGTATTTT. Protein sequence: CASSLTGEDTQYF.

The gene calls are TRBV15 and TRBJ2-5; D tentatively reads TRBD1 or TRBD2 (7 bases each). V was cut by 2 bases and J by 0 bases, with 10 bases left in between. This CDR3 region has 15 residues. The germline CDR1 and CDR2 sequences are LNHNV and YYDKDF (reference sequence). CDR3 in amino acids: CATSRQGGYQETQYF. For the CDR3, the DNA is TGTGCCACCAGCAGACAGGGGGGGTACCAAGAGACCCAGTACTTC.

The gene calls are TRBV19 and TRBJ1-1; TRBD1 matches at 7 bases. V lost 2 bases and J lost 5; bases outside the gene matches: 5. CDR3 length: 14 residues. Germline V gene data show CDR1 as LNHDA and CDR2 as SQIVND (reference sequence). CDR3 residues: CASSINRGRTEAFF. The CDR3 DNA sequence: TGTGCCAGTAGTATAAACAGGGGACGGACTGAAGCTTTCTTT. Filled out from reference TRBV19 and TRBJ1-1, the complete variable domain reads DGGITQSPKYLFRKEGQNVTLSCEQNLNHDAMYWYRQDPGQGLRLIYYSQIVNDFQKGDIAEGYSVSREKKESFPLTVTSAQKNPTAFYLCASSINRGRTEAFFGQGTRLTVV.

The chain combines TRBV5-6 with TRBJ1-5, with TRBD1 as a possible D gene (6 bases). V lost 0 bases and J 1 base, leaving 11 bases between the germline ends. Germline CDR1 is SGHDT and CDR2 is YYEEEE. The CDR3 has 16 amino acids. The CDR3 loop is CASSLGRGWSNQPQHF. In DNA form, the CDR3 reads TGTGCCAGCAGCTTGGGGAGGGGGTGGAGCAATCAGCCCCAGCATTTT.

This rearrangement joins TRBV5-1 to TRBJ2-1, with TRBD1 matching 8 bases. This CDR3 region has 15 residues. With V trimmed by 3 bases and J by 4 bases, 6 bases remained unmatched. CDR1 is SGHRS and CDR2 is YFSETQ in the germline V gene. CDR3 residues: CASSSGQANYNEQFF. The CDR3 region has the DNA TGCGCCAGCAGCTCGGGACAGGCCAATTACAATGAGCAGTTCTTC. Complete variable domain (other parts from reference TRBV5-1 and TRBJ2-1): KAGVTQTPRYLIKTRGQQVTLSCSPISGHRSVSWYQQTPGQGLQFLFEYFSETQRNKGNFPGRFSGRQFSNSRSEMNVSTLELGDSALYLCASSSGQANYNEQFFGPGTRLTVL.

The chain carries TRBV4-2 and TRBJ2-1, with D tentatively TRBD2 (5 bases). Trimming shortened V by 0 bases and J by 14 bases, and 17 bases separated the two germline ends. In germline, CDR1 is LGHNA, CDR2 YNFKEQ. There are 14 residues in the CDR3. DNA for the CDR3: TGTGCCAGCAGCCAAGATGGTGTATCCCAGGAGGAGTTCTTC. The encoded protein is CASSQDGVSQEEFF.

This chain links TRBV28 with TRBJ2-5; no reliable D call. Germline V gives CDR1 MDHEN, CDR2 SYDVKM. V was trimmed by 2 bases and J by 5 bases, leaving 15 bases between them. CDR3 size: 15 residues. CDR3 region: CASSLGQTRPETQYF. DNA of the CDR3: TGTGCCAGCAGTTTAGGTCAAACTCGGCCGGAGACCCAGTACTTC.

V and J are TRBV11-2 and TRBJ2-7; a weak D match, TRBD1 (6 bases). The germline V and J ends were trimmed by 2 bases and 0 bases, with 11 bases remaining between them. Per germline, CDR1 SGHAT and CDR2 FQNNGV. The CDR3 has 15 amino acids. DNA of the CDR3: TGTGCCAGCAGCTTAAAACAGGGAGCCTCCTACGAGCAGTACGTC. This translates into CASSLKQGASYEQYV.

Within the sample, this clone is medium-sized. The chain has TRBV28 and TRBJ1-5; perhaps TRBD1 as D (5 bases). Germline V gene data show CDR1 as MDHEN and CDR2 as SYDVKM. This CDR3 has 15 residues. The V end lost 2 bases, the J end lost 6 bases, and 14 bases lay between the germline ends. The CDR3 loop reads CASSLRGPRGQPQHF. In DNA, the CDR3 is TGTGCCAGCAGTTTAAGGGGCCCGAGAGGTCAGCCCCAGCATTTT.

The gene calls are TRBV19 and TRBJ1-4; possibly TRBD1 for D (6 bases). Trimming left V 8 bases short and J 0 bases short, with 10 bases between. The germline V gene encodes CDR1 LNHDA and CDR2 SQIVND (reference sequence). CDR3 length equals 14 residues. CDR3 loop: CASSTGSTNEKLFF. The DNA for the CDR3 is TGTGCCAGTTCGACAGGCTCAACTAATGAAAAACTGTTTTTT. The full variable domain, completed using reference TRBV19 and TRBJ1-4, is DGGITQSPKYLFRKEGQNVTLSCEQNLNHDAMYWYRQDPGQGLRLIYYSQIVNDFQKGDIAEGYSVSREKKESFPLTVTSAQKNPTAFYLCASSTGSTNEKLFFGSGTQLSVL.

The J gene is TRBJ2-7, the V gene TRBV19; a weak D match, TRBD2 (6 bases). Germline CDR1 and CDR2: LNHDA and SQIVND (reference sequence). V dropped 5 bases and J dropped 0 bases, with 20 bases sitting between them. There are 17 residues in the CDR3. For the CDR3, the DNA is TGTGCCAGTAGTGCCCGGCTTGCCAGCGGGCCCTCCTACGAGCAGTACTTC. It codes for CASSARLASGPSYEQYF.

This clone was recorded once. The chain combines TRBV7-6 with TRBJ2-1, with 9 bases lining up with TRBD1. Germline V gives CDR1 SGHVS, CDR2 FNYEAQ. V dropped 5 bases and J dropped 10; count of bases not matched to a gene: 9. This CDR3 has 14 residues. The CDR3 loop reads CASSLGTGPREQFF. The CDR3, as DNA: TGTGCCAGCAGCCTAGGGACAGGGCCCCGGGAGCAGTTCTTC.

The CDR3 DNA reads TGTGCCAGCAGTTCCGGGACAGACTATCAGCCCCAGCATTTT. It is translated as CASSSGTDYQPQHF. This rearrangement joins TRBV28 to TRBJ1-5, with 7 nucleotides matching TRBD1. Germline V gene sequence: CDR1 MDHEN, CDR2 SYDVKM. J lost 5 bases, V lost 4 bases, and 5 bases had no gene match. The CDR3 runs 14 residues.

The V and J genes are TRBV2 and TRBJ2-7; D assignment may be TRBD1 or TRBD2 (5 bases each). The CDR3 is 13 amino acids. Germline V gene data show CDR1 as SNHLY and CDR2 as FYNNEI. V lost 6 bases and J lost 6, with 15 bases in between. The CDR3 region is CASRRDGLSEQYF. CDR3 nucleotide sequence: TGTGCCAGCAGACGGGACGGCTTAAGCGAGCAGTACTTC.

This clone was counted only a few times. The chain employs TRBV10-3 and TRBJ2-3; 7 nucleotides line up with TRBD2. Trimming removed 2 bases from V and 0 bases from J; junction bases left unmatched: 2. CDR1 ENHRY and CDR2 SYGVKD come from the germline V gene. This CDR3 is built from 15 residues. The CDR3 nucleotides read TGTGCCATCAGTGAGCGGGGGGATAGCACAGATACGCAGTATTTT. Translation gives CAISERGDSTDTQYF.

In regard to this clone: One junction end disagrees with the germline gene, perhaps due to a read error. The chain is built from TRBV25-1 and TRBJ2-5; 9 bases are a match to TRBD2. This CDR3 has 13 amino acids. In germline, CDR1 is MGHDK, CDR2 SYGVNS. The CDR3 protein is CASSEYSGGGVDF. The CDR3 nucleotides are TGTGCCAGCAGTGAATATAGTGGCGGGGGGGTGGACTTC.

V gene TRBV9 combines with J gene TRBJ2-7; 7 positions match TRBD2. The CDR3 is 15 residues long. The V segment lost 0 bases and the J segment 4 bases; nucleotides outside the gene matches: 7. CDR1 and CDR2 (germline): SGDLS, YYNGEE. In nucleotides, the CDR3 is TGTGCCAGCAGCGTAGATGAGCGGGACGGATACGAGCAGTACTTC. Protein sequence: CASSVDERDGYEQYF.

The DNA of the CDR3 is TGCGCCAGCAGCTTGGGACTAGCGGGGGGCACAGATACGCAGTATTTT. Its protein product is CASSLGLAGGTDTQYF. The chain joins TRBV5-1 to TRBJ2-3; 12 positions agree with TRBD2. Looked up from germline, CDR1 is SGHRS and CDR2 is YFSETQ. Trimming cost V 0 bases and J 1 base; bases outside gene matches: 0. The CDR3 totals 16 residues.

This clone appeared once. The chain is built from TRBV6-1 and TRBJ2-6; D not resolved. V was shortened by 7 bases and J by 0 bases, with 4 bases between the two germline ends. Looked up from germline, CDR1 is MNHNS and CDR2 is SASEGT. The CDR3 length is 13 residues. CDR3 sequence reads: CASNLSGANVLTF. In DNA, the CDR3 is TGTGCCAGCAATCTCTCTGGGGCCAACGTCCTGACTTTC.

The V call is TRBV6-6, the J call TRBJ2-2, with TRBD2 matching 8 bases. The germline gives CDR1 MNHNY, CDR2 SVGAGI (reference sequence). The CDR3 is made up of 14 amino acids. V shed 7 bases, J shed 6 bases, and the junction held 7 bases outside the gene matches. Written as DNA, the CDR3 is TGTGCCAGCAAAGGTAGCGGGGATGCCGGGGAGCTGTTTTTT. This translates into CASKGSGDAGELFF.

A few counts support this clone. The CDR3 DNA reads TGTGCCAGCAGCGTAGATTTGACTAGCGGGAGGGCGCAGTACTTC. It translates to CASSVDLTSGRAQYF. The chain uses TRBV9 and TRBJ2-7; 14 bases align to TRBD2. The trim removed 0 bases at V and 9 bases at J, leaving 5 bases unmatched. Germline CDR1 and CDR2: SGDLS and YYNGEE. The CDR3 is 15 amino acids.

This chain links TRBV28 with TRBJ2-1; 11 bases match TRBD2. The CDR3 has 16 amino acids. With V trimmed by 5 bases and J by 7 bases, 10 bases remained unmatched. Germline loops: CDR1 MDHEN, CDR2 SYDVKM. CDR3 amino acids: CASSPRLAGFLNEQFF. The CDR3 DNA is TGTGCCAGCAGTCCTAGACTAGCGGGGTTTTTAAATGAGCAGTTCTTC.

The V call is TRBV15, the J call TRBJ1-5; D is unresolved. The CDR3 runs to 12 residues. V was pared by 1 base and J by 4 bases, with 2 bases between. Germline V gene lookup returns CDR1 LNHNV and CDR2 YYDKDF (reference sequence). CDR3 residues: CATSRANQPQHF. CDR3 DNA: TGTGCCACCAGCAGAGCTAATCAGCCCCAGCATTTT.

The chain links TRBV28 to TRBJ1-5; TRBD1 agrees at 10 bases. Germline lookup yields CDR1 MDHEN and CDR2 SYDVKM. J lost 7 bases, V lost 7 bases, and 7 bases had no gene match. The CDR3 length is 14 residues. The CDR3 DNA reads as TGTGCCAGCATGACAGGGGGCTTGGGGCAGCCCCAGCATTTT. As protein: CASMTGGLGQPQHF.

The chain uses TRBV18 and TRBJ1-1; no clear D. The germline gives CDR1 KGHSH, CDR2 LQKENI. Trimming left V 0 bases short and J 4 bases short, with 15 bases between. CDR3 length equals 16 residues. The CDR3 DNA is TGTGCCAGCTCACCACCGATCGGAGGGCAAGGCACTGAAGCTTTCTTT. It encodes CASSPPIGGQGTEAFF.

The DNA of the CDR3 is TGTGCCAGCAGCTGGGGGGGGCAGCGGAACACTGAAGCTTTCTTT. Translation: CASSWGGQRNTEAFF. The V gene is TRBV7-8, the J gene TRBJ1-1; D is possibly TRBD1 (6 bases). The CDR3 covers 15 residues. CDR1 and CDR2 from the germline V gene are SGHVS and FQNEAQ. Trimming removed 4 bases from V and 1 base from J, with 13 bases in between.

The chain has TRBV5-4 and TRBJ2-7, with D possibly being TRBD2 (5 bases). Trimming shortened V by 2 bases and J by 4 bases, and 13 bases separated the two germline ends. Germline V gene lookup returns CDR1 SGHNT and CDR2 YYREEE (reference sequence). The CDR3 contains 14 residues. The CDR3 loop reads CASSFRTPGYEQYF. The DNA for the CDR3 is TGTGCCAGCAGCTTTCGGACTCCTGGTTACGAGCAGTACTTC.

This clone was observed once. The V gene is TRBV5-5, the J gene TRBJ1-6; D is unclear. Trimming cost V 4 bases and J 11 bases, with 16 bases left between them. CDR3 size: 14 residues. Looked up from germline, CDR1 is SGHKS and CDR2 is YYEKEE (reference sequence). The CDR3 DNA follows: TGTGCCAGCAGCACCGAGAGGCGGGATCCACCCCTCCACTTT. Protein product: CASSTERRDPPLHF. The whole variable domain, filled in from reference TRBV5-5 and TRBJ1-6, reads DAGVTQSPTHLIKTRGQQVTLRCSPISGHKSVSWYQQVLGQGPQFIFQYYEKEERGRGNFPDRFSARQFPNYSSELNVNALLLGDSALYLCASSTERRDPPLHFGNGTRLTVT.

V is TRBV28 and J is TRBJ1-3, with D maybe TRBD1 (5 bases). V gave up 8 bases and J gave up 4 bases, with 12 bases separating them. The CDR3 sequence is 13 residues long. Germline assignment: CDR1 MDHEN and CDR2 SYDVKM. The CDR3 loop reads CASVPGWGNTIYF. CDR3 nucleotide sequence: TGTGCCAGCGTTCCAGGGTGGGGAAACACCATATATTTT.

The chain recombines TRBV28 with TRBJ2-3; D could derive from TRBD1 or TRBD2 (5 bases each). In germline, CDR1 is MDHEN, CDR2 SYDVKM. The CDR3 is made up of 13 amino acids. Trimming left V 10 bases short and J 4 bases short, with 15 bases between. The CDR3 loop is CATLTAGADTQYF. CDR3 coding DNA: TGTGCCACCCTGACAGCCGGGGCAGATACGCAGTATTTT.